These 9 T cell receptor beta chains came from one sample sequenced in a study of memory CD4+ T cells and cytomegalovirus serostatus. Method: immunoSEQ multiplex PCR; TCRdb's copy keeps in-frame clones and lacks some. The sample contains approximately 52,000 clones, 75% to 85% of which appear only once. Single viable CD3+CD4+CD8-CD45RO+ cells were sorted as the memory CD4+ T cells. Sequenced sample: memory CD4+ T cells from blood. The receptor source for this set is an adult in good health and CMV-seronegative.

V and J are TRBV30 and TRBJ1-2; 8 bases align to TRBD1. Unmatched junction bases numbered 1, after V lost 5 bases and J lost 2 bases. CDR1 GTSNPN and CDR2 SVGIG come from the germline V gene (reference sequence). The CDR3 runs 12 residues. CDR3 in amino acids: CAWGQGNYGYTF. CDR3 nucleotides: TGTGCCTGGGGACAGGGAAACTATGGCTACACCTTC.

CDR3 DNA sequence: TGTGCCAGCAGCTTAGCGAGAAGCGGAGCCACAGATACGCAGTATTTT. As protein: CASSLARSGATDTQYF. The gene calls are TRBV7-2 and TRBJ2-3; weak D call: TRBD2 (5 bases). Trimming took 0 bases from V and 2 from J, leaving 12 bases between them. The germline CDR1 and CDR2 sequences are SGHTA and FQGNSA. The length of the CDR3 is 16 residues.

This chain uses TRBV7-3 with TRBJ2-2; D is possibly TRBD1 (6 bases). The CDR3 is 16 residues long. V was pared by 2 bases and J by 0 bases, with 10 bases between. Germline V gene data show CDR1 as SGHTA and CDR2 as FQGTGA. CDR3: CASSLFGTPNTGELFF. CDR3 sequence (DNA): TGTGCCAGCAGCTTATTCGGGACACCGAACACCGGGGAGCTGTTTTTT.

The V gene is TRBV5-1, the J gene TRBJ2-5; D is possibly TRBD2 (6 bases). The CDR3 consists of 14 residues. Trimming cost V 4 bases and J 2 bases, with 12 bases left between them. Germline assignment: CDR1 SGHRS and CDR2 YFSETQ. In DNA form, the CDR3 reads TGCGCCAGCAGCCAATGGGGGGTACAAGAGACCCAGTACTTC. Amino acids: CASSQWGVQETQYF.

The chain links TRBV5-1 to TRBJ1-6; D possibly corresponds to TRBD1 (5 bases). The germline V gene has CDR1 SGHRS and CDR2 YFSETQ. V lost 0 bases to trimming and J lost 7 bases, with 14 bases between them. The CDR3 runs to 16 residues. CDR3 region: CASSLALGQVNSPLHF. The CDR3 DNA follows: TGCGCCAGCAGCTTGGCCCTCGGACAAGTAAATTCACCCCTCCACTTT.

The rearrangement links TRBV9 to TRBJ1-2, with D possibly being TRBD1 (5 bases). Between the trimmed V and J ends, which lost 3 bases and 4 bases, there was a span of 16 bases. CDR1 and CDR2 (germline): SGDLS, YYNGEE. This CDR3 region has 15 residues. CDR3 in amino acids: CASSAGGGGSYGYTF. CDR3 sequence (DNA): TGTGCCAGCAGCGCGGGGGGGGGAGGCAGCTATGGCTACACCTTC.

This chain links TRBV7-2 with TRBJ1-1; D might be TRBD1 (5 bases). V lost 0 bases and J lost 7, with 9 bases in between. This CDR3 has 13 residues. Germline CDR1 reads SGHTA; CDR2 reads FQGNSA. The CDR3 loop reads CASSLAGQGEAFF. The CDR3 region has the DNA TGTGCCAGCAGCTTAGCAGGTCAGGGTGAAGCTTTCTTT.

This clone was seen just once. This chain connects TRBV6-5 to TRBJ1-6; D perhaps matches TRBD1 (5 bases). This CDR3 is 11 amino acids long. Germline V gene sequence: CDR1 MNHEY, CDR2 SVGAGI. V lost 2 bases to trimming and J lost 15 bases, with 8 bases between them. CDR3 in amino acids: CASSYGGDLHF. The DNA of the CDR3 is TGTGCCAGCAGTTACGGGGGGGACCTCCACTTT.

The chain couples TRBV23-1 to TRBJ2-7; D may be TRBD1 (6 bases). TRBV23-1 is marked as an open reading frame, function uncertain. V was shortened by 3 bases and J by 3 bases, with 21 bases between the two germline ends. The CDR3 is 17 amino acids. CDR3 nucleotide sequence: TGCGCCAGCAGTCATTCCAGGAAGGGGACAAGAGGCTACGAGCAGTACTTC. It yields the protein CASSHSRKGTRGYEQYF.